What follows are 18 T cell receptor beta chains derived from one specimen sequenced in a study of shared clonotypes between healthy human individuals. Naive-designated CD8 cells lacked CD45RO, were positively enriched for CCR7, and omitted terminally differentiated effector memory CD45RA+ cells. TCRdb's table, derived via immunoSEQ multiplex PCR, lists solely in-frame clones and lacks some. The sample includes about 2 million clones, approximately 94% of them seen just once. Material for sequencing was naive CD8+ T cells sorted from blood. The receptors derive from a man between 18 and 29 years old in good health.

The V gene is TRBV7-6, the J gene TRBJ2-7, with 10 positions matching TRBD2. CDR1 and CDR2 (germline): SGHVS, FNYEAQ. V was clipped by 5 bases and J by 4 bases; unmatched bases: 8. The CDR3 runs to 15 residues. CDR3: CASSPPPSGSYEQYF. The DNA for the CDR3 is TGTGCCAGCAGCCCGCCACCTAGCGGGAGTTACGAGCAGTACTTC.

Details on this clone: Other DNA sequences in the sample encode the same CDR3. The rearrangement uses TRBV19 and TRBJ1-5; maybe TRBD1 (5 bases). This CDR3 is built from 14 residues. Germline assignment: CDR1 LNHDA and CDR2 SQIVND (reference sequence). V was shortened by 6 bases and J by 2 bases, with 11 bases between the two germline ends. CDR3 sequence (DNA): TGTGCCAGTAGGCTGGGGGAGGGCAATCAGCCCCAGCATTTT. It translates to CASRLGEGNQPQHF.

The V gene is TRBV15, the J gene TRBJ2-1, with D possibly being TRBD2 (5 bases). Germline loops: CDR1 LNHNV, CDR2 YYDKDF (reference sequence). The CDR3 runs 16 residues. The V gene lost 2 bases and the J gene lost 9 bases, with 20 bases spanning the gap. CDR3 DNA: TGTGCCACCAGCAGACCTTTAGCATCGGGGAACGGTGAGCAGTTCTTC. Its translation: CATSRPLASGNGEQFF.

As for this clone: At the DNA level, this CDR3 is encoded by other sequences in the same sample as well. The V and J genes are TRBV5-1 and TRBJ1-1; 7 bases match TRBD1. V shed 3 bases and J 1 base; nucleotides not matched to a gene: 3. Germline CDR1 SGHRS, CDR2 YFSETQ. The CDR3 contains 14 residues. CDR3 residues: CASSWTGQNTEAFF. The CDR3 DNA follows: TGCGCCAGCAGCTGGACAGGCCAGAACACTGAAGCTTTCTTT.

This chain connects TRBV6-1 to TRBJ2-2, with D unclear. The ends were cut back, 4 bases at V and 6 bases at J, with 9 bases in the middle. The germline gives CDR1 MNHNS, CDR2 SASEGT. This CDR3 spans 13 amino acids. The CDR3 bases are TGTGCCAGCAGTGTCTGGGCGGCCGGGGAGCTGTTTTTT. This gives the protein CASSVWAAGELFF.

Concerning this clone: The identical CDR3 is also encoded by other nucleotide sequences in the sample. The chain employs TRBV7-2 and TRBJ2-5; 11 bases are a match to TRBD2. Germline loops: CDR1 SGHTA, CDR2 FQGNSA. The V segment lost 1 base and the J segment 4 bases; nucleotides outside the gene matches: 2. The CDR3 spans 15 residues. The CDR3 is CASSLGTSGGETQYF. DNA of the CDR3: TGTGCCAGCAGCTTAGGAACTAGCGGGGGAGAGACCCAGTACTTC.

The chain uses TRBV10-3 and TRBJ2-1; a possible D gene is TRBD1 (7 bases). Germline V gene data show CDR1 as ENHRY and CDR2 as SYGVKD. The V and J ends lost 5 bases and 9 bases respectively, with 11 bases between them. The CDR3 totals 12 residues. The CDR3 coding sequence is TGTGCCATCAGTACTCAGGGGGGTGAGCAGTTCTTC. As protein: CAISTQGGEQFF.

On this clone: Other nucleotide sequences in the sample specify the same CDR3. The chain couples TRBV6-5 to TRBJ2-1, with TRBD2 matching 12 bases. Germline trimming cut 4 bases from V and 5 bases from J; bases unmatched to any gene: 3. This CDR3 spans 15 amino acids. Germline CDR1 is MNHEY and CDR2 is SVGAGI. This CDR3 is CASSLLAGGDNEQFF. The CDR3 DNA follows: TGTGCCAGCAGTTTACTAGCGGGAGGCGACAATGAGCAGTTCTTC.

J is TRBJ2-2 and V is TRBV4-2, with D unresolved. The CDR3 runs 11 residues. The germline gives CDR1 LGHNA, CDR2 YNFKEQ. V was cut by 6 bases and J by 5 bases, with 4 bases left in between. The CDR3 spells CASRTTGELFF. The CDR3 region has the DNA TGTGCCAGCAGGACTACCGGGGAGCTGTTTTTT.

Points on this clone: The sample holds other DNA sequences that translate to the same CDR3. The chain combines TRBV28 with TRBJ1-1, with unresolved D. The CDR3 spans 13 residues. V lost 6 bases and J lost 5, with 13 bases in between. Germline CDR1 reads MDHEN; CDR2 reads SYDVKM. CDR3 sequence: CASSLGVGTEAFF. Written as DNA, the CDR3 is TGTGCCAGCAGCCTGGGCGTCGGGACTGAAGCTTTCTTT.

V usage is TRBV28 and J usage is TRBJ1-2; 10 nucleotides agree with TRBD1. V trimming: 4 bases; J trimming: 5 bases; junction bases outside the gene matches: 13. Looked up from germline, CDR1 is MDHEN and CDR2 is SYDVKM. This CDR3 has 17 amino acids. This CDR3 reads CASSSPRRDRGPYGYTF. For the CDR3, the DNA is TGTGCCAGCAGTTCTCCCCGCCGGGACAGGGGCCCATATGGCTACACCTTC.

The rearrangement links TRBV27 to TRBJ2-3; 9 positions agree with TRBD1. The CDR3 sequence is 15 residues long. Germline V gene sequence: CDR1 MNHEY, CDR2 SMNVEV (reference sequence). V lost 5 bases, J lost 4 bases, and 7 bases stayed unmatched. Here the CDR3 DNA reads TGTGCCAGCAGTGAAGGGACAGGGATCCCAGATACGCAGTATTTT. It codes for CASSEGTGIPDTQYF.

A few counts support this clone. J is TRBJ2-2 and V is TRBV6-5, with 10 nucleotides matching TRBD1. The CDR3 is 14 residues long. Germline CDR1 reads MNHEY; CDR2 reads SVGAGI. The junction had 3 bases not matched to a gene; V was cut back by 8 bases and J by 3 bases. DNA for the CDR3: TGTGCCAGCGAGGACAGGGGGTACACCGGGGAGCTGTTTTTT. Translation gives CASEDRGYTGELFF.

This clone was observed once. J is TRBJ1-1 and V is TRBV27; weak D call: TRBD1 (5 bases). V was cut by 6 bases and J by 0 bases, with 20 bases left in between. CDR1 is MNHEY and CDR2 is SMNVEV in the germline V gene (reference sequence). CDR3 length equals 17 residues. The CDR3 loop is CASSPGGWEDMNTEAFF. In nucleotides, the CDR3 is TGTGCCAGCAGCCCGGGCGGGTGGGAGGACATGAACACTGAAGCTTTCTTT.

The V gene is TRBV13, the J gene TRBJ1-2; no clear D. Deletions cut 5 bases from V and 8 bases from J, with 18 bases between. The germline gives CDR1 PRHDT, CDR2 FYEKMQ (reference sequence). CDR3 size: 14 residues. This chain's CDR3 is CASSQRTLLWGYTF. CDR3 nucleotide sequence: TGTGCCAGCAGCCAAAGGACCCTACTATGGGGCTACACCTTC.

The chain carries TRBV13 and TRBJ2-3; 9 nucleotides match TRBD2. Germline CDR1 and CDR2: PRHDT and FYEKMQ (reference sequence). The junction had 15 bases not matched to a gene; V was cut back by 5 bases and J by 6 bases. This CDR3 has 17 residues. The CDR3 reads CASSPSLLRGGADTQYF. The CDR3 coding sequence is TGTGCCAGCAGCCCATCCCTCCTCCGCGGGGGGGCGGATACGCAGTATTTT.

In this sample, this clone turned up once. The chain combines TRBV28 with TRBJ1-2; TRBD1 aligns across 7 bases. The V and J ends lost 4 bases and 2 bases, in that order; junction bases with no gene match: 22. CDR1 MDHEN and CDR2 SYDVKM come from the germline V gene. This CDR3 contains 20 residues. CDR3 region: CASSSPRQGGYILGNYGYTF. DNA of the CDR3: TGTGCCAGCAGTTCCCCCCGACAGGGTGGGTACATTCTTGGGAACTATGGCTACACCTTC.

V gene TRBV6-1 combines with J gene TRBJ1-3; D is unresolved. CDR3 length: 15 residues. Trimming removed 3 bases from V and 0 bases from J, with 9 bases in between. CDR1 is MNHNS and CDR2 is SASEGT in the germline V gene. CDR3 coding DNA: TGTGCCAGCAGTGACGGCAGAGTCTCTGGAAACACCATATATTTT. Its translation is CASSDGRVSGNTIYF.